Below are 29 T cell receptor beta chains sequenced from a single sample in a study of T cells in localized non-small cell lung cancer. Libraries were prepared by immunoSEQ multiplex PCR; TCRdb keeps only in-frame clonotypes and omits some of them. The data show about 9,600 clones, roughly 87% seen once. The specimen was peripheral blood, collected before any cancer treatment. Source of these receptors: a male donor at least 60 years old with stage III squamous cell lung carcinoma.

The J gene is TRBJ1-6, the V gene TRBV25-1, with a weak D call TRBD1 (5 bases). From germline, CDR1 is MGHDK and CDR2 SYGVNS. CDR3 length: 16 residues. With 1 base removed from V and 4 bases from J, the gap between germline ends came to 11 bases. This chain's CDR3 is CASSEWRAGYNSPLHF. CDR3 DNA: TGTGCCAGCAGTGAATGGCGGGCAGGGTATAATTCACCCCTCCACTTT.

The chain uses TRBV4-2 and TRBJ2-2; 7 nucleotides match TRBD1. Losses at the gene ends were 5 bases for V and 3 bases for J; bases not matched to a gene: 3. CDR1 and CDR2 from the germline V gene are LGHNA and YNFKEQ. This CDR3 has 14 residues. CDR3 sequence: CASSRGLDTGELFF. Written as DNA, the CDR3 is TGTGCCAGCAGCAGGGGGCTGGACACCGGGGAGCTGTTTTTT.

This clone has only one observation. CDR3 in amino acids: CASSEARRVVGGELFF. The DNA for the CDR3 is TGTGCCAGCAGTGAAGCGCGTCGGGTCGTAGGAGGGGAGCTGTTTTTT. V is TRBV6-1 and J is TRBJ2-2; D is unresolved. In germline, CDR1 is MNHNS, CDR2 SASEGT. V lost 0 bases and J lost 8, with 16 bases in between. The CDR3 runs to 16 residues.

The rearrangement uses TRBV7-3 and TRBJ2-1; 8 nucleotides line up with TRBD1. The CDR3 sequence is 18 residues long. The ends lost 4 bases at V and 4 bases at J; junction bases unmatched: 15. Germline lookup yields CDR1 SGHTA and CDR2 FQGTGA. DNA for the CDR3: TGTGCCAGCAGCTACGGGGGACAGGCGAGAGGGGGTTACAATGAGCAGTTCTTC. It codes for CASSYGGQARGGYNEQFF.

This clone occurred once. The chain combines TRBV9 with TRBJ2-2; 11 bases align to TRBD1. This CDR3 contains 17 residues. V gave up 4 bases and J gave up 5 bases; unmatched junction bases: 10. Per the germline V gene, CDR1 is SGDLS and CDR2 is YYNGEE. CDR3 in DNA: TGTGCCAGCAGCTCCCGGGACAGGGGGATTTGGACCGGGGAGCTGTTTTTT. This encodes CASSSRDRGIWTGELFF.

The gene calls are TRBV28 and TRBJ2-3; TRBD2 matches 9 bases. Germline loops: CDR1 MDHEN, CDR2 SYDVKM. V shed 6 bases, J shed 0 bases, and the junction held 10 bases outside the gene matches. The CDR3 consists of 17 residues. DNA of the CDR3: TGTGCCAGCAGCCCGACTAGCGGACGACCTAGCACAGATACGCAGTATTTT. It codes for CASSPTSGRPSTDTQYF.

The J gene is TRBJ2-5, the V gene TRBV4-1, with a possible D match to TRBD1 (5 bases). Germline V gives CDR1 MGHRA, CDR2 YSYEKL. V was shortened by 1 base and J by 4 bases, with 13 bases between the two germline ends. The CDR3 spans 15 residues. CDR3 nucleotide sequence: TGCGCCAGCAGCCAAGCTGAGACAGTCCTAGAGACCCAGTACTTC. Translating it yields CASSQAETVLETQYF.

The chain has TRBV6-5 and TRBJ2-2; D is possibly TRBD1 (5 bases). Trimming removed 2 bases from V and 6 bases from J, with 16 bases in between. From germline, CDR1 is MNHEY and CDR2 SVGAGI. CDR3 size: 16 residues. CDR3 coding DNA: TGTGCCAGCAGTTACGGGTCAGGGTTTCTGTCCGGGGAGCTGTTTTTT. Amino acids: CASSYGSGFLSGELFF.

This rearrangement joins TRBV13 to TRBJ2-3; D may be TRBD2 (5 bases). Germline values: CDR1 PRHDT, CDR2 FYEKMQ (reference sequence). The CDR3 sequence is 17 residues long. Trimming took 2 bases from V and 2 from J, leaving 17 bases between them. CDR3 nucleotide sequence: TGTGCCAGCAGCTTATATACGAACGGGATCCTCACAGATACGCAGTATTTT. Amino acids: CASSLYTNGILTDTQYF.

The genes are TRBV18 and TRBJ2-3; D is undetermined. Looked up from germline, CDR1 is KGHSH and CDR2 is LQKENI. There are 15 residues in the CDR3. V lost 3 bases, J lost 0 bases, and 10 bases lay in between. The CDR3 sequence is CASSPSVGSTDTQYF. The CDR3 nucleotides read TGTGCCAGCTCACCCTCGGTGGGAAGCACAGATACGCAGTATTTT.

CDR3 protein: CASVSYEQYF. Here the CDR3 DNA reads TGTGCCAGCGTCTCCTACGAGCAGTACTTC. The V gene is TRBV6-1, the J gene TRBJ2-7, with unresolved D. With 8 bases removed from V and 0 bases from J, the gap between germline ends came to 2 bases. Germline CDR1 and CDR2: MNHNS and SASEGT. This CDR3 has 10 residues.

A remark on this clone: The germline gene is not matched at one end of the junction; a read error may be the cause. V is TRBV2 and J is TRBJ1-2, with 8 bases lining up with TRBD1. There are 12 residues in the CDR3. From germline, CDR1 is SNHLY and CDR2 FYNNEI. DNA for the CDR3: TGTGCCCGCAGGACAGGGAACTATGGCTACACCTTC. This encodes CARRTGNYGYTF.

J is TRBJ2-7 and V is TRBV14; no reliable D call. The CDR3 is 14 amino acids. The germline CDR1 and CDR2 sequences are SGHDN and FVKESK. The ends were cut back, 2 bases at V and 4 bases at J, with 12 bases in the middle. CDR3 coding DNA: TGTGCCAGCAGCCAACCCACCTTGGCGTACGAGCAGTACTTC. Translating it yields CASSQPTLAYEQYF.

This chain connects TRBV5-1 to TRBJ1-1, with D tentatively TRBD1 (5 bases). V lost 0 bases and J lost 6, with 9 bases in between. This CDR3 comprises 13 residues. Germline assignment: CDR1 SGHRS and CDR2 YFSETQ. CDR3 bases: TGCGCCAGCAGCTTGGCCCGGGGGGCTGAAGCTTTCTTT. It specifies CASSLARGAEAFF.

The rearrangement uses TRBV11-2 and TRBJ1-2; a weak D match, TRBD1 (5 bases). Trimming took 4 bases from V and 0 from J, leaving 9 bases between them. The germline gives CDR1 SGHAT, CDR2 FQNNGV. This CDR3 is built from 14 residues. This CDR3 is CASSSGFSNYGYTF. CDR3 DNA: TGTGCCAGCAGCTCAGGGTTTTCTAACTATGGCTACACCTTC.

The chain recombines TRBV5-1 with TRBJ2-3; no clear D gene. The CDR3 runs 15 residues. Trimming left V 2 bases short and J 5 bases short, with 15 bases between. Germline CDR1 reads SGHRS; CDR2 reads YFSETQ. CDR3 in amino acids: CASSFQQPGRDTQYF. CDR3 sequence (DNA): TGCGCCAGCAGCTTCCAGCAGCCGGGCAGAGATACGCAGTATTTT.

The chain carries TRBV28 and TRBJ1-2, with D hard to call. The CDR3 extends over 13 amino acids. V lost 3 bases to trimming and J lost 3 bases, with 8 bases between them. Germline-derived CDR1 and CDR2 are MDHEN and SYDVKM. The CDR3 loop is CASSFPQYYGYTF. The CDR3 bases are TGTGCCAGCAGTTTTCCTCAGTACTATGGCTACACCTTC.

The genes are TRBV5-1 and TRBJ2-4, with 10 bases identical to TRBD1. V lost 2 bases to trimming and J lost 0 bases; unmatched junction nucleotides: 5. The germline V gene encodes CDR1 SGHRS and CDR2 YFSETQ. The length of the CDR3 is 17 residues. The CDR3 here is CASSFPGQGLAKNIQYF. The DNA of the CDR3 is TGCGCCAGCAGCTTCCCGGGACAGGGGTTAGCCAAAAACATTCAGTACTTC. The variable domain in full, with the rest retrieved from reference TRBV5-1 and TRBJ2-4, is KAGVTQTPRYLIKTRGQQVTLSCSPISGHRSVSWYQQTPGQGLQFLFEYFSETQRNKGNFPGRFSGRQFSNSRSEMNVSTLELGDSALYLCASSFPGQGLAKNIQYFGAGTRLSVL.

V usage is TRBV15 and J usage is TRBJ2-7; 7 bases agree with TRBD1. The J segment lost 0 bases and the V segment lost 3 bases, leaving 17 bases of the junction unmatched. The CDR3 is 19 residues long. Germline assignment: CDR1 LNHNV and CDR2 YYDKDF (reference sequence). The DNA of the CDR3 is TGTGCCACCAGCAGGGATCCTACACAGGGGCCTCTTAGCTCCTACGAGCAGTACTTC. The encoded protein is CATSRDPTQGPLSSYEQYF.

The rearrangement joins TRBV29-1 to TRBJ1-4; 9 nucleotides align to TRBD1. V lost 6 bases to trimming and J lost 6 bases; unmatched junction nucleotides: 5. Germline V gene data show CDR1 as SQVTM and CDR2 as ANQGSEA. The CDR3 covers 13 residues. In nucleotides, the CDR3 is TGCAGCGTCGCGGACAGGGGTTATGAAAAACTGTTTTTT. Encoded protein: CSVADRGYEKLFF. The variable domain in full, completed from reference TRBV29-1 and TRBJ1-4, reads SAVISQKPSRDICQRGTSLTIQCQVDSQVTMMFWYRQQPGQSLTLIATANQGSEATYESGFVIDKFPISRPNLTFSTLTVSNMSPEDSSIYLCSVADRGYEKLFFGSGTQLSVL.

The chain uses TRBV5-1 and TRBJ1-4, with a possible D match to TRBD1 (5 bases). The CDR3 runs 15 residues. From germline, CDR1 is SGHRS and CDR2 YFSETQ. V lost 1 base, J lost 8 bases, and 15 bases lay in between. The CDR3 here is CASSLSAGRMEKLFF. Written as DNA, the CDR3 is TGCGCCAGCAGCTTGTCGGCAGGGCGAATGGAAAAACTGTTTTTT.

The V gene is TRBV7-8, the J gene TRBJ1-2; 11 nucleotides agree with TRBD1. This CDR3 comprises 14 residues. V lost 5 bases to trimming and J lost 5 bases; unmatched junction nucleotides: 4. Germline CDR1 reads SGHVS; CDR2 reads FQNEAQ. As DNA, the CDR3 is TGTGCCAGCAGCAGAGGGACAGGGGGATATGGCTACACCTTC. Translated: CASSRGTGGYGYTF.

This rearrangement joins TRBV27 to TRBJ1-1; 8 bases align to TRBD1. V lost 2 bases to trimming and J lost 5 bases; unmatched junction nucleotides: 7. This CDR3 comprises 15 residues. Germline V gene sequence: CDR1 MNHEY, CDR2 SMNVEV (reference sequence). The CDR3 nucleotides are TGTGCCAGCAGTTTAGAGGCAGGGGGCATGACTGAAGCTTTCTTT. This translates into CASSLEAGGMTEAFF.

This sequence joins TRBV6-1 and TRBJ1-1; 10 bases map to TRBD1. Germline-derived CDR1 and CDR2 are MNHNS and SASEGT. With 5 bases clipped from V and 5 bases from J, the junction kept 5 bases outside the gene matches. CDR3 size: 14 residues. CDR3 in DNA: TGTGCCAGCAGTATTGACAGGGGGCGTACTGAAGCTTTCTTT. It yields the protein CASSIDRGRTEAFF.

The V call is TRBV7-8, the J call TRBJ1-2; D is uncertain. The germline V and J ends were trimmed by 5 bases and 1 base, with 14 bases remaining between them. This CDR3 region has 15 residues. Germline CDR1 SGHVS, CDR2 FQNEAQ. CDR3: CASSIRVTYNYGYTF. The CDR3 DNA is TGTGCCAGCAGCATAAGAGTGACCTATAACTATGGCTACACCTTC.

A single count supports this clone. V and J are TRBV6-6 and TRBJ1-1; 7 nucleotides line up with TRBD1. Trimming cost V 5 bases and J 1 base; bases outside gene matches: 7. Germline lookup yields CDR1 MNHNY and CDR2 SVGAGI (reference sequence). This CDR3 is built from 15 residues. CDR3 sequence: CASSPWGQPNTEAFF. CDR3 DNA sequence: TGTGCCAGCAGTCCGTGGGGACAGCCGAACACTGAAGCTTTCTTT.

This clone was counted once. This rearrangement joins TRBV15 to TRBJ2-5, with TRBD2 as a possible D gene (7 bases). This CDR3 is built from 17 residues. The V end was cut by 2 bases, the J end by 2 bases, with 18 bases between. Germline CDR1 LNHNV, CDR2 YYDKDF (reference sequence). The CDR3 here is CATSRNPRGARQETQYF. The CDR3 coding sequence is TGTGCCACCAGCAGAAACCCACGGGGGGCGCGACAAGAGACCCAGTACTTC.

The chain combines TRBV7-9 with TRBJ2-2; no clear D gene. The CDR3 contains 15 residues. The germline V and J ends were trimmed by 0 bases and 0 bases, with 5 bases remaining between them. Germline V gene lookup returns CDR1 SEHNR and CDR2 FQNEAQ (reference sequence). DNA for the CDR3: TGTGCCAGCAGCTTAGCGGGCTCGAACACCGGGGAGCTGTTTTTT. This codes for CASSLAGSNTGELFF.

This clone is labeled as medium-sized. Other DNA sequences in the same sample also yield this CDR3. The V call is TRBV19, the J call TRBJ2-7; tentatively, D is TRBD1 (5 bases). The CDR3 totals 14 residues. Trimming took off 1 base at V and 3 bases at J, with 10 bases between the two ends. The germline V gene has CDR1 LNHDA and CDR2 SQIVND (reference sequence). DNA for the CDR3: TGTGCCAGTAGTATAGGACAGATTCACTACGAGCAGTACTTC. Encoded protein: CASSIGQIHYEQYF.